One sample yielded the 24 T cell receptor beta chains listed below, sequenced in a study of vaccination and CD4 T cells after COVID-19. These receptors have no identified antigens. The Oncomine TCR Beta short-read assay sequenced DNA from cultured CD4+ T cells. TCRdb recomputed calls from the PCR reads with MiXCR, one row per CDR3 protein. Of 10,000 to 15,000 distinct CDR3 sequences listed, roughly 50% were seen once; the top ten hold approximately 25%. Treatment denoted: approximately 9-day PBMC culture with coronavirus spike peptide pools or control peptides (ViraFEST assay). What was sequenced was CD4+ T cells from blood, cultured in vitro. The source of these receptors is a human donor who had recovered from COVID-19.

The chain combines TRBV20-1 with TRBJ2-7, with TRBD1 identical over 8 bases. The germline V gene encodes CDR1 DFQATT and CDR2 SNEGSKA (reference sequence). V was pared by 7 bases and J by 5 bases, with 16 bases of the junction left unmatched. The CDR3 has 15 amino acids. The CDR3 here is CSVTFGTGFSHEQYF. CDR3 sequence (DNA): TGCAGTGTAACCTTCGGGACAGGATTTTCCCACGAGCAGTACTTC.

The J gene is TRBJ1-1, the V gene TRBV6-2 or TRBV6-3; no clear D. Germline V gene lookup returns CDR1 MNHEY and CDR2 SVGEGT. V shed 2 bases and J shed 2 bases, with 15 bases lying between them. The CDR3 contains 16 residues. The CDR3 is CASSYAGRPTNTEAFF. The CDR3 DNA follows: TGTGCCAGCAGTTACGCCGGGAGACCAACAAACACTGAAGCTTTCTTT.

This chain uses TRBV6-2 or TRBV6-3 with TRBJ2-1; D might be TRBD2 (6 bases). Between the trimmed V and J ends, which lost 7 bases and 6 bases, there was a span of 19 bases. Per the germline V gene, CDR1 is MNHEY and CDR2 is SVGEGT. This CDR3 region has 15 residues. CDR3 in DNA: TGTGCCAGCAACCCACGTGGAGGGGTAAGCAATGAGCAGTTCTTC. As protein: CASNPRGGVSNEQFF.

J is TRBJ2-7 and V is TRBV20-1; maybe TRBD2 (6 bases). Germline V lookup: CDR1 DFQATT, CDR2 SNEGSKA (reference sequence). The CDR3 runs to 13 residues. In nucleotides, the CDR3 is TGCAGCGAAACGACACCGGGACTGAACGAGCAGTACTTC. It is translated as CSETTPGLNEQYF.

This rearrangement joins TRBV10-3 to TRBJ1-2; D unclear. This CDR3 is built from 14 residues. From germline, CDR1 is ENHRY and CDR2 SYGVKD. Between the trimmed V and J ends, which lost 7 bases and 3 bases, there was a span of 15 bases. The CDR3 region is CAINPDGTHYGYTF. CDR3 coding DNA: TGTGCCATCAACCCGGACGGAACTCACTATGGCTACACCTTC.

The chain couples TRBV11-3 to TRBJ2-2; 9 bases are shared with TRBD1. Losses at the gene ends were 4 bases for V and 6 bases for J; bases not matched to a gene: 6. CDR3 length: 15 amino acids. Per the germline V gene, CDR1 is SGHNT and CDR2 is YENEEA. The CDR3 loop is CASSSGQGFAGELFF. The CDR3 DNA is TGTGCCAGCAGCTCGGGACAGGGCTTCGCCGGGGAGCTGTTTTTT.

V usage is TRBV27 and J usage is TRBJ2-5; no reliable D call. The CDR3 covers 12 residues. Germline V CDR1 and CDR2: MNHEY, SMNVEV (reference sequence). Trimming cost V 6 bases and J 6 bases, with 11 bases left between them. Here the CDR3 DNA reads TGTGCCAGCAGCGGGCCGGGTAAGACCCAGTACTTC. Its protein product is CASSGPGKTQYF.

This sequence joins TRBV6-5 and TRBJ1-2, with D possibly matching TRBD1 (5 bases). The germline V gene encodes CDR1 MNHEY and CDR2 SVGAGI. V lost 2 bases, J lost 2 bases, and 15 bases lay in between. CDR3 length: 16 residues. CDR3 in DNA: TGTGCCAGCAGTTACAAGCAACCGGGACGGAACTATGGCTACACCTTC. It yields the protein CASSYKQPGRNYGYTF.

The genes are TRBV2 and TRBJ2-5; possible D gene TRBD1, 6 bases. Looked up from germline, CDR1 is SNHLY and CDR2 is FYNNEI. Trimming left V 0 bases short and J 4 bases short, with 12 bases between. The CDR3 totals 15 residues. Here the CDR3 reads CASSEAEQGRETQYF. For the CDR3, the DNA is TGTGCCAGCAGTGAAGCGGAACAGGGAAGAGAGACCCAGTACTTC.

V usage is TRBV21-1 and J usage is TRBJ2-1; the table assigns TRBD2, which was not confirmed against the DNA. TRBV21-1 is classified as a pseudogene. The CDR3 consists of 19 residues. This CDR3 is CASSRAGLPGLAVYNEQFF. The CDR3 DNA reads as TGTGCCAGCAGCAGGGCGGGCCTCCCGGGACTAGCGGTATACAATGAGCAGTTCTTC.

This clonotype has a handful of counts. The chain is built from TRBV20-1 and TRBJ1-1, with D perhaps matching TRBD1 (5 bases). V shed 2 bases and J shed 4 bases, with 17 bases lying between them. Germline lookup yields CDR1 DFQATT and CDR2 SNEGSKA (reference sequence). The CDR3 contains 15 residues. DNA for the CDR3: TGCAGTGCTAGACGTGCGGGGGATTTGGGCACTGAAGCTTTCTTT. Amino acid sequence: CSARRAGDLGTEAFF.

V is TRBV19 and J is TRBJ2-7; tentatively, D is TRBD1 or TRBD2 (5 bases each). Trimming stripped 0 bases from V and 0 bases from J, with 9 bases between. The CDR3 spans 15 residues. The germline gives CDR1 LNHDA, CDR2 SQIVND (reference sequence). This CDR3 is CASSIDAGTSYEQYF. The CDR3 nucleotides read TGTGCCAGTAGTATAGACGCAGGGACCTCCTACGAGCAGTACTTC.

The DNA of the CDR3 is TGCAGTGCTAGAGAGGCGGAAGGATATGGCTACACCTTC. Protein sequence: CSAREAEGYGYTF. The chain joins TRBV20-1 to TRBJ1-2; D remains ambiguous. The CDR3 loop spans 13 amino acids. V dropped 0 bases and J dropped 5 bases, with 10 bases sitting between them. CDR1 DFQATT and CDR2 SNEGSKA come from the germline V gene (reference sequence).

This rearrangement joins TRBV25-1 to TRBJ2-5; D is ambiguous. Trimming stripped 0 bases from V and 3 bases from J, with 2 bases between. This CDR3 region has 12 residues. From germline, CDR1 is MGHDK and CDR2 SYGVNS. The CDR3 reads CASSEYEETQYF. The CDR3 DNA sequence: TGTGCCAGCAGTGAATATGAAGAGACCCAGTACTTC.

V usage is TRBV18 and J usage is TRBJ2-7; D not resolved. This CDR3 has 14 amino acids. Trimming took 0 bases from V and 3 from J, leaving 9 bases between them. CDR1 and CDR2 from the germline V gene are KGHSH and LQKENI. CDR3 protein: CASSPPAGYYEQYF. CDR3 in DNA: TGTGCCAGCTCACCACCGGCAGGTTACTACGAGCAGTACTTC.

A few counts support this clonotype. The chain links TRBV5-1 to TRBJ1-6; D is unclear. Per germline, CDR1 SGHRS and CDR2 YFSETQ. V shed 0 bases and J shed 0 bases, with 7 bases lying between them. This CDR3 region has 16 residues. The CDR3 loop reads CASSLASSSYNSPLHF. In nucleotides, the CDR3 is TGCGCCAGCAGCTTGGCCTCCAGCTCCTATAATTCACCCCTCCACTTT.

This rearrangement joins TRBV7-2 to TRBJ2-7; the D gene is possibly TRBD2 (5 bases). This CDR3 has 13 residues. The V end lost 4 bases, the J end lost 2 bases, and 9 bases lay between the germline ends. Germline lookup yields CDR1 SGHTA and CDR2 FQGNSA. CDR3 sequence reads: CASSSGGPYEQYF. The CDR3 DNA follows: TGTGCCAGCAGCTCCGGAGGTCCCTACGAGCAGTACTTC.

A note on this clonotype: One end of the junction varies from germline; a read error may be responsible. The chain combines TRBV6-1 with TRBJ2-7; the match to TRBD1 covers 8 bases. Germline CDR1 reads MNHNS; CDR2 reads SASEGT. The CDR3 has 14 residues. The CDR3 coding sequence is TGTGCCAGCAGTGCATGGGACAGGCCCTACAAGCAGTACTTC. This encodes CASSAWDRPYKQYF.

The table lists this clonotype with a few counts. The chain carries TRBV6-5 and TRBJ2-3; possible D gene TRBD2, 6 bases. The V end lost 3 bases, the J end lost 4 bases, and 14 bases lay between the germline ends. The CDR3 covers 15 residues. Germline V gene lookup returns CDR1 MNHEY and CDR2 SVGAGI. The CDR3: CASSYSMRGADTQYF. The CDR3 bases are TGTGCCAGCAGTTATAGTATGCGGGGAGCAGATACGCAGTATTTT.

This chain uses TRBV20-1 with TRBJ1-2; D unresolved. This CDR3 spans 14 amino acids. The germline gives CDR1 DFQATT, CDR2 SNEGSKA (reference sequence). V shed 0 bases and J shed 0 bases, with 8 bases lying between them. CDR3 residues: CSAREWATNYGYTF. CDR3 coding DNA: TGCAGTGCTAGAGAGTGGGCTACTAACTATGGCTACACCTTC.

Of note for this clonotype: At one end, the junction sequence differs from germline, possibly due to a read error. The J gene is TRBJ1-6, the V gene TRBV27; D is unresolved. The CDR3 is 14 residues long. Germline V gives CDR1 MNHEY, CDR2 SMNVEV (reference sequence). CDR3 residues: CASSRTGGNSPPHF. The CDR3 coding sequence is TGTGCCAGCAGTAGGACGGGCGGAAATTCACCCCCCCACTTT.

The chain employs TRBV7-9 and TRBJ2-1; D is unresolved. The CDR3 is 15 amino acids. The germline CDR1 and CDR2 sequences are SEHNR and FQNEAQ (reference sequence). V shed 5 bases and J shed 0 bases, with 11 bases lying between them. CDR3 loop: CASSRTHRSYNEQFF. The DNA of the CDR3 is TGTGCCAGCAGCCGAACCCACCGCTCCTACAATGAGCAGTTCTTC.

The V gene is TRBV19, the J gene TRBJ2-2; maybe TRBD2 (5 bases). From germline, CDR1 is LNHDA and CDR2 SQIVND (reference sequence). V was pared by 4 bases and J by 4 bases, with 13 bases between. This CDR3 comprises 15 residues. Here the CDR3 reads CASSTDNRGTGELFF. CDR3 nucleotides: TGTGCCAGTAGTACCGACAATCGGGGCACCGGGGAGCTGTTTTTT.

Only a few counts were recorded for this clonotype. This chain links TRBV28 with TRBJ1-1; weak D call: TRBD1 (5 bases). CDR3 size: 16 residues. CDR1 and CDR2 from the germline V gene are MDHEN and SYDVKM. The V gene lost 2 bases and the J gene lost 0 bases, with 13 bases spanning the gap. The CDR3 region has the DNA TGTGCCAGCAGTTTAACCAGGGTAGGCATGAACACTGAAGCTTTCTTT. Translated, it gives CASSLTRVGMNTEAFF. The variable domain in full, with the rest retrieved from reference TRBV28 and TRBJ1-1, is DVKVTQSSRYLVKRTGEKVFLECVQDMDHENMFWYRQDPGLGLRLIYFSYDVKMKEKGDIPEGYSVSREKKERFSLILESASTNQTSMYLCASSLTRVGMNTEAFFGQGTRLTVV.